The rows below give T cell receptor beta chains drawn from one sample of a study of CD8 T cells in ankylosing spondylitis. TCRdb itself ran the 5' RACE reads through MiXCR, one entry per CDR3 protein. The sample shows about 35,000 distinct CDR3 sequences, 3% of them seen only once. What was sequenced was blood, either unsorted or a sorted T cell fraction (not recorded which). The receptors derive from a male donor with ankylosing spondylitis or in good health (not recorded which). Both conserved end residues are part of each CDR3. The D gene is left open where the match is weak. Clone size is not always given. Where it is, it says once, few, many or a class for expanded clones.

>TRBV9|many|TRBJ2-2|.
TGTGCCAGCAGCCCCGACCCCTACACCGGGGAGCTGTTTTTT
CASSPDPYTGELFF
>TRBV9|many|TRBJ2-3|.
TGTGCCAGCAGCGAGACTAATGCAGATACGCAGTATTTT
CASSETNADTQYF
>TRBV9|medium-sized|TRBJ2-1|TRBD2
TGTGCCAGCAGCGGGCGGGAGCCCTACAATGAGCAGTTCTTC
CASSGREPYNEQFF
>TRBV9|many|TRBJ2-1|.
TGTGCCAGCAGCGTTGGGCCACAGGGCGAGCAGTTCTTC
CASSVGPQGEQFF
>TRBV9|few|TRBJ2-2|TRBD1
TGTGCCAGCAGCCCAGAGGGGGCCCGGTTCGGGGAGCTGTTTTTT
CASSPEGARFGELFF
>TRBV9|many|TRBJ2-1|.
TGTGCCAGCAGCGTAGAACCAGAGAATGAGCAGTTCTTC
CASSVEPENEQFF
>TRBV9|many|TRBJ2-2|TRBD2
TGTGCCAGCAGCGTATCGGGACTAGGTACCGGGGAGCTGTTTTTT
CASSVSGLGTGELFF
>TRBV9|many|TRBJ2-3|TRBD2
TGTGCCAGCAGCGCCCTAGCGGGGTCTAGCACAGATACGCAGTATTTT
CASSALAGSSTDTQYF
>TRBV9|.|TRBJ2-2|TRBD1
TGTGCCAGCAGCGGACAGGGGGCCGGGGAGCTGTTTTTT
CASSGQGAGELFF
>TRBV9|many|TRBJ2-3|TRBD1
TGTGCCAGCAGCCGACAGGGCGTAGATACGCAGTATTTT
CASSRQGVDTQYF
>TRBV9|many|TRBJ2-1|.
TGTGCCAGCAGCGTAGCTGCGGACCCCTACAATGAGCAGTTCTTC
CASSVAADPYNEQFF
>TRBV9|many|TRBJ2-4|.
TGTGCCAGCAGCGTAGATCTCTGGGGGGAAAAAAACATTCAGTACTTC
CASSVDLWGEKNIQYF
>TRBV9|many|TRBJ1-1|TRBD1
TGTGCCAGCAGCGTAGAACTAACCGGACAGGGTGAAGCTTTCTTT
CASSVELTGQGEAFF
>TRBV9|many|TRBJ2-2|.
TGTGCCAGCAGCGTGAAACTAGAAACCGGGGAGCTGTTTTTT
CASSVKLETGELFF
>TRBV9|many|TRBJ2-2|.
TGTGCCAGCAGCGTAGGGGCAGGATGGAGGGACACCGGGGAGCTGTTTTTT
CASSVGAGWRDTGELFF
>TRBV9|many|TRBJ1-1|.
TGTGCCAGCAGCGTAGACAGCCCTAACACTGAAGCTTTCTTT
CASSVDSPNTEAFF
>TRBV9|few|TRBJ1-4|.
TGTGCCAGCAGCGTAGAGGGGGGCCTGTTGGCTGAAAAACTGTTTTTT
CASSVEGGLLAEKLFF
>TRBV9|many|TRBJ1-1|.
TGTGCCAGCAGCGTGGCCCTGACAGGTCAAGACGAGGGTAACACTGAAGCTTTCTTT
CASSVALTGQDEGNTEAFF
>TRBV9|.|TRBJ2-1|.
TGTGCCAGCAGCGTTGAACCCGGGACGACCTACAATGAGCAGTTCTTC
CASSVEPGTTYNEQFF
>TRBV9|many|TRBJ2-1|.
TGTGCCAGCAGCGGTGCTGTCACGCCCAGCTCCTACAATGAGCAGTTCTTC
CASSGAVTPSSYNEQFF
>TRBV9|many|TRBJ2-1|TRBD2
TGTGCCAGCAGTCCAAACTCGGCTAGCGGGGCCTATGAGCAGTTCTTC
CASSPNSASGAYEQFF
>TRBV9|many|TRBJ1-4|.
TGTGCCAGCAGCCCCCGACCTGGCAGTGAAAAACTGTTTTTT
CASSPRPGSEKLFF
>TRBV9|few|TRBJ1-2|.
TGTGCCAGCAGCACGGGGCGGGGTGGCTACACCTTC
CASSTGRGGYTF
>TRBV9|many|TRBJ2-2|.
TGTGCCAGCAGCCCCCGACTAGTGAACACCGGGGAGCTGTTTTTT
CASSPRLVNTGELFF
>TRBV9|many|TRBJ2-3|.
TGTGCCAGCAGCGCGGGGCTAGCGCTAACTAGCACAGATACGCAGTATTTT
CASSAGLALTSTDTQYF
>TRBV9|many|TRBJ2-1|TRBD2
TGTGCCAGCAGCGTTGGTAGCGGGGTCTACAATGAGCAGTTCTTC
CASSVGSGVYNEQFF
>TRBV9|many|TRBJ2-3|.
TGTGCCAGCAGCGTAGGTCGCGGGATCAGCACAGATACGCAGTATTTT
CASSVGRGISTDTQYF
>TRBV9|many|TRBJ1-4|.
TGTGCCAGCAGCGTAGCAGGGGATTCAGCTAATGAAAAACTGTTTTTT
CASSVAGDSANEKLFF
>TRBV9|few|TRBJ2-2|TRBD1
TGTGCCAGCACCAGTGGGCAGGGGGCAGACACCGGGGAGCTGTTTTTT
CASTSGQGADTGELFF
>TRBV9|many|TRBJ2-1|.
TGTGCCAGCAGCGTAGGGGGGACATCCTACAATGAGCAGTTCTTC
CASSVGGTSYNEQFF
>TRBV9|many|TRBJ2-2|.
TGTGCCAGCAGCGTAGTTCCAGTGAACACCGGGGAGCTGTTTTTT
CASSVVPVNTGELFF
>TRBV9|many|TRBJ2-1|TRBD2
TGTGCCAGCAGCCCCCACCCTAGCGGGAGCTCGGGTGAGCAGTTCTTC
CASSPHPSGSSGEQFF
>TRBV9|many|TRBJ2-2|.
TGTGCCAGCAGCGTAGCTGGGGCAGGCCCGAACACCGGGGAGCTGTTTTTT
CASSVAGAGPNTGELFF
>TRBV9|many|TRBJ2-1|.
TGTGCCAGCAGCGTAGCTCAGGGCGAGCAGTTCTTC
CASSVAQGEQFF
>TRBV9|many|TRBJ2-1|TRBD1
TGTGCCAGCAGCGTAGGGGGACAGGGGAGGAACAATGAGCAGTTCTTC
CASSVGGQGRNNEQFF
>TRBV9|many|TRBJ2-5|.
TGTGCCAGCAGCAAAAGCCAAGAGACCCAGTACTTC
CASSKSQETQYF
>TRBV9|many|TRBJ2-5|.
TGTGCCAGCAGCCCGATGGTGGGGTCAGAGACCCAGTACTTC
CASSPMVGSETQYF
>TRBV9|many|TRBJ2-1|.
TGTGCCAGCAGCGTAGCTCCGGGGGTTTACAATGAGCAGTTCTTC
CASSVAPGVYNEQFF
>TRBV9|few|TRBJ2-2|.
TGTGCCAGCAGCTCCCGGACGAACACCGGGGAGCTGTTTTTT
CASSSRTNTGELFF
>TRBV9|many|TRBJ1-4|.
TGTGCCAGCAGCGTTGGGAGGGGCGCAACTAATGAAAAACTGTTTTTT
CASSVGRGATNEKLFF
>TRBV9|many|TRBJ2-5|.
TGTGCCAGCAGCGTGTCCCAGGGGGGGGAGACCCAGTACTTC
CASSVSQGGETQYF
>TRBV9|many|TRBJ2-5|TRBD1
TGTGCCAGCAGCTCAGGGGGCGAGACCCAGTACTTC
CASSSGGETQYF
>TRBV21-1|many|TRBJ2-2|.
TGTGCCAGCAGCAAATTAGGCGGCGGGGAGCTGTTTTTT
CASSKLGGGELFF
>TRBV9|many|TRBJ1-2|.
TGTGCCAGCAGCGTAGATCCGGGGGATAACTATGGCTACACCTTC
CASSVDPGDNYGYTF
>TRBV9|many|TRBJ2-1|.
TGTGCCAGCAGCGTAGCAGCTTTAGTGCACAATGAGCAGTTCTTC
CASSVAALVHNEQFF
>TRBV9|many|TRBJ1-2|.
TGTGCCAGCAGCGTGGGGGGGGGGAACTATGGCTACACCTTC
CASSVGGGNYGYTF
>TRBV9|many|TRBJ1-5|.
TGTGCCAGCAGTCTGACAGGCAGCAATCAGCCCCAGCATTTT
CASSLTGSNQPQHF